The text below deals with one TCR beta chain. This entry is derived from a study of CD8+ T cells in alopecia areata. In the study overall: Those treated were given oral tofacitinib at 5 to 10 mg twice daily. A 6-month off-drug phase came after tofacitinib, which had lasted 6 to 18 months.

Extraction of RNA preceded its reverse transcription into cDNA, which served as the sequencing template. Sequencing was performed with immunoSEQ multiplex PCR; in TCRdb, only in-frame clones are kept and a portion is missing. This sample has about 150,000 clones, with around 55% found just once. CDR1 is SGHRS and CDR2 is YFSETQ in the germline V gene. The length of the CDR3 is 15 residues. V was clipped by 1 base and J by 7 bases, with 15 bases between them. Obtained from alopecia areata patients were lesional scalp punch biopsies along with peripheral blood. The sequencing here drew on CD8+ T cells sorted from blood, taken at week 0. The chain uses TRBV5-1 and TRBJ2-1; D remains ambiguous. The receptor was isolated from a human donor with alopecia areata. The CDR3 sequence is CASSLSRGVGNEQFF. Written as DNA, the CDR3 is TGCGCCAGCAGCTTGTCTCGCGGTGTCGGGAATGAGCAGTTCTTC.